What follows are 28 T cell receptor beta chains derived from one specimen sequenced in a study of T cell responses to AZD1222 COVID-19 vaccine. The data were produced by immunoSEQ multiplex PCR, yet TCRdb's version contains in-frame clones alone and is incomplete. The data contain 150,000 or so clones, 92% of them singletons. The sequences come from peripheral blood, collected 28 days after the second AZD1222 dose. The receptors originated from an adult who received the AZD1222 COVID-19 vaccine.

Here the CDR3 reads CASNHLEPGLAGKGEQFF. DNA for the CDR3: TGTGCCAGCAACCACCTGGAGCCGGGACTAGCGGGCAAGGGGGAGCAGTTCTTC. The genes are TRBV7-8 and TRBJ2-1; 12 positions agree with TRBD2. CDR3 length: 18 amino acids. The junction had 20 bases not matched to a gene; V was cut back by 7 bases and J by 10 bases. Germline values: CDR1 SGHVS, CDR2 FQNEAQ.

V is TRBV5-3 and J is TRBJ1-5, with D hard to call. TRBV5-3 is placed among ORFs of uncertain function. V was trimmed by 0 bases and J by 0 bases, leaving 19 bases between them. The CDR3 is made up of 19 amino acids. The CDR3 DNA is TGTGCCAGAAGCTTGGGGGGTCGGCCAGATCGGCATAGCAATCAGCCCCAGCATTTT. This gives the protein CARSLGGRPDRHSNQPQHF.

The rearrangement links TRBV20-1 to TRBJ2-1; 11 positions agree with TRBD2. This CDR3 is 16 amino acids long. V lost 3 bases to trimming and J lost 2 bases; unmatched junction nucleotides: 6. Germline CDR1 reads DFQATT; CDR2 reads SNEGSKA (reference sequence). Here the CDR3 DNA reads TGCAGTGCTAGTCTGGCTAGCGGGGGGCCCTACAATGAGCAGTTCTTC. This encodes CSASLASGGPYNEQFF.

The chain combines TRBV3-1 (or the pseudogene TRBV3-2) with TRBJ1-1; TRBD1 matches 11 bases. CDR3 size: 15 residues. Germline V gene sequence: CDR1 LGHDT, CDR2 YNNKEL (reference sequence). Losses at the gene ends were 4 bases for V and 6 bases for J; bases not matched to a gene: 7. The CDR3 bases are TGTGCCAGCAGCCCCGGACAGGGGGCGAATGCTGAAGCTTTCTTT. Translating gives CASSPGQGANAEAFF.

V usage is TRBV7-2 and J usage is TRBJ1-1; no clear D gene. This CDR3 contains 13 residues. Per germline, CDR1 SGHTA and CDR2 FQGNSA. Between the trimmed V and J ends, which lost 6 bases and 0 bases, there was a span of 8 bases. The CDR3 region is CASRETVNTEAFF. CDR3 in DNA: TGTGCCAGCAGGGAAACAGTGAACACTGAAGCTTTCTTT.

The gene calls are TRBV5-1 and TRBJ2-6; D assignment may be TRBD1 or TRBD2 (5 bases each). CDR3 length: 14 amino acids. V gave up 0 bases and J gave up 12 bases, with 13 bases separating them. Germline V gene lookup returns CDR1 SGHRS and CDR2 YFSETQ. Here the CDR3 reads CASSLAGRDGVLTF. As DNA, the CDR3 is TGCGCCAGCAGCTTGGCTGGCAGGGACGGCGTCCTGACTTTC.

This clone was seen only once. This CDR3 reads CAWSVLYREANYGYTF. The CDR3 DNA reads TGTGCCTGGAGTGTACTATACCGCGAGGCTAACTATGGCTACACCTTC. The chain has TRBV30 and TRBJ1-2; no clear D. Germline-derived CDR1 and CDR2 are GTSNPN and SVGIG (reference sequence). The CDR3 contains 16 residues. Trimming took 0 bases from V and 0 from J, leaving 14 bases between them.

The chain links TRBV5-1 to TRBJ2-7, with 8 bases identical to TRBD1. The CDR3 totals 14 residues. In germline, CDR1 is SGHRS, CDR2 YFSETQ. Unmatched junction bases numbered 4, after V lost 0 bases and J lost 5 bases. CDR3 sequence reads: CASSLGTGSNEQYF. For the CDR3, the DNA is TGCGCCAGCAGCTTGGGGACAGGGTCAAACGAGCAGTACTTC.

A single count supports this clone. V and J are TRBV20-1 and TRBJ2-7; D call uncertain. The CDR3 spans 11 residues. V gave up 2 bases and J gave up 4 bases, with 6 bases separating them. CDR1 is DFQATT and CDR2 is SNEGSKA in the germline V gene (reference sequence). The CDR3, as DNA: TGCAGTGCTAGATCAGGATACGAGCAGTACTTC. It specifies CSARSGYEQYF.

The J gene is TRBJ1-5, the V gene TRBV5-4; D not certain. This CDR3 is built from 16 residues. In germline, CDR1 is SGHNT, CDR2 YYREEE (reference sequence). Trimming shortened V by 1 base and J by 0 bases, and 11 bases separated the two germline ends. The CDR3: CASSLYRTNSNQPQHF. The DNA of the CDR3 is TGTGCCAGCAGCTTGTACAGAACGAATAGCAATCAGCCCCAGCATTTT.

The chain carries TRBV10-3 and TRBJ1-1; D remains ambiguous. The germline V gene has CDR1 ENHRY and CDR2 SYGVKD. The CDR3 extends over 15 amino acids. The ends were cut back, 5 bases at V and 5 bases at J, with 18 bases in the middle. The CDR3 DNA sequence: TGTGCCATCAGTTCCCCCACGGAGGGAAGGACTGAAGCTTTCTTT. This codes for CAISSPTEGRTEAFF.

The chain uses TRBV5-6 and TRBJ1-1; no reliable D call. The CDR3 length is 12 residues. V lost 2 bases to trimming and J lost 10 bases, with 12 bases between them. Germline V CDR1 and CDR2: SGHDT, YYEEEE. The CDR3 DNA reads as TGTGCCAGCAGCTTTCGTTTCTCGCTAGCTTTCTTT. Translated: CASSFRFSLAFF.

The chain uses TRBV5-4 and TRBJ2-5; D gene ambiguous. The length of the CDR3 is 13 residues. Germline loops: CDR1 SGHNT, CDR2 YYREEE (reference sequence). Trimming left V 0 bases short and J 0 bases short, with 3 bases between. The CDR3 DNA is TGTGCCAGCAGCTTGGGGGACCAAGAGACCCAGTACTTC. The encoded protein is CASSLGDQETQYF.

CDR3 bases: TGTGCCAGTAGTATATCCATCACCGGGGAGCTGTTTTTT. Translated: CASSISITGELFF. V and J are TRBV19 and TRBJ2-2; D call uncertain. The germline V gene encodes CDR1 LNHDA and CDR2 SQIVND (reference sequence). The CDR3 consists of 13 residues. Trimming pared 2 bases from V and 4 bases from J, leaving 5 bases between.

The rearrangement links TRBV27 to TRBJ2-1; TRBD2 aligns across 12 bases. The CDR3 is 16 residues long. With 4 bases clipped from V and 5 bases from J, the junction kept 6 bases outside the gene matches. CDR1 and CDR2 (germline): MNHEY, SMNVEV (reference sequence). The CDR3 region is CASSSPLAGGHNEQFF. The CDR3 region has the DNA TGTGCCAGCAGTTCCCCGCTAGCGGGGGGGCACAATGAGCAGTTCTTC.

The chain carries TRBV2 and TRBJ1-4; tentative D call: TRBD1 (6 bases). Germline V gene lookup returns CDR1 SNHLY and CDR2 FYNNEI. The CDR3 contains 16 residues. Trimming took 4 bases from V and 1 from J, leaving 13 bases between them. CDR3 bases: TGTGCCAGCAGTGTATGGCAGGGGAGAACTAATGAAAAACTGTTTTTT. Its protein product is CASSVWQGRTNEKLFF.

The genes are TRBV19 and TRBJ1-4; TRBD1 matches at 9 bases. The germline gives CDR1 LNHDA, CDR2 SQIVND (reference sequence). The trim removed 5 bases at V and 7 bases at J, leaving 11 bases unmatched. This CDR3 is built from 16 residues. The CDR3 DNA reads TGTGCCAGTAGTTCGACGGGACAGGGTCGGAGTGAAAAACTGTTTTTT. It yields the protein CASSSTGQGRSEKLFF.

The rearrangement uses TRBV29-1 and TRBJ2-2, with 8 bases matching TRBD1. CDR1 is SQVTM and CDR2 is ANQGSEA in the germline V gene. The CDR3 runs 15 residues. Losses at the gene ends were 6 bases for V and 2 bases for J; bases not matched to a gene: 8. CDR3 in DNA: TGCAGCGTGGGAGGAGACAGGGGAAACACCGGGGAGCTGTTTTTT. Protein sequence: CSVGGDRGNTGELFF.

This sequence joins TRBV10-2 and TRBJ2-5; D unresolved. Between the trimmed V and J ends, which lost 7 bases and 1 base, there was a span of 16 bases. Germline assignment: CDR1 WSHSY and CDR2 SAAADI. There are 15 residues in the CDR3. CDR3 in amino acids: CASTGGIGAQETQYF. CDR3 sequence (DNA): TGCGCCAGCACCGGCGGTATAGGCGCCCAAGAGACCCAGTACTTC.

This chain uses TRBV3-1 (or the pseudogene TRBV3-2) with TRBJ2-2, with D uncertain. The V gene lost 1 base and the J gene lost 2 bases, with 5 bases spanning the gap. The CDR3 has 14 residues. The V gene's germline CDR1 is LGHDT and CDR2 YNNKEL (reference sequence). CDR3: CASSQVTNTGELFF. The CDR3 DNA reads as TGTGCCAGCAGCCAAGTGACAAACACCGGGGAGCTGTTTTTT.

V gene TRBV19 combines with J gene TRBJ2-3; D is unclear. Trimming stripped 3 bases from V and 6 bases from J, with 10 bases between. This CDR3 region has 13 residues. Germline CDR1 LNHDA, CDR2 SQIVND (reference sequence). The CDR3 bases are TGTGCCAGTAGTATCCGTGTCGAGGATACGCAGTATTTT. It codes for CASSIRVEDTQYF.

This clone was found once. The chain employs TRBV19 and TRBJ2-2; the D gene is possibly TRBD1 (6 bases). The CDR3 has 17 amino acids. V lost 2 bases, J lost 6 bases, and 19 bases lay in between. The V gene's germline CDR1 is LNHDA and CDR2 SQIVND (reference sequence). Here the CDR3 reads CASSIPSRGAGAGELFF. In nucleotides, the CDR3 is TGTGCCAGTAGTATACCAAGCAGGGGCGCTGGGGCCGGGGAGCTGTTTTTT.

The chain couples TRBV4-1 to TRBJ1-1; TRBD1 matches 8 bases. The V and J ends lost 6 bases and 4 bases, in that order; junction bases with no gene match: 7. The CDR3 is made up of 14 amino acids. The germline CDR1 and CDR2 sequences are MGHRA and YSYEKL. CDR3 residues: CASSQQGEGTEAFF. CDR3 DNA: TGCGCCAGCAGTCAACAGGGGGAAGGCACTGAAGCTTTCTTT.

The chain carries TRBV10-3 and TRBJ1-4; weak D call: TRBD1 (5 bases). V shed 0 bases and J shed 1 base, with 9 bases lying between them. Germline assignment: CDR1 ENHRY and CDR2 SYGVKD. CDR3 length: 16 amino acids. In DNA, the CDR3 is TGTGCCATCAGTGAGTCTGCAGGGTTAACTAATGAAAAACTGTTTTTT. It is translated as CAISESAGLTNEKLFF.

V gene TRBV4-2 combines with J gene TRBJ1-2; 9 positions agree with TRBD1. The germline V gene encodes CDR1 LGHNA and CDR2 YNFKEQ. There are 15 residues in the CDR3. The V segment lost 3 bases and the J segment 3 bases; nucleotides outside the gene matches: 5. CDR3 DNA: TGTGCCAGCAGCCATTTCCGGACAGGGGACTATGGCTACACCTTC. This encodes CASSHFRTGDYGYTF.

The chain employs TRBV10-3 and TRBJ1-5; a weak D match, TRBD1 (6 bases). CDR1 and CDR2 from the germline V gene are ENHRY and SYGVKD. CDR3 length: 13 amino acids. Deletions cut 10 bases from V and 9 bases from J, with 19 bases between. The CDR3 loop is CATRGGGGMPQHF. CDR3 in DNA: TGTGCCACCAGAGGTGGGGGCGGCATGCCCCAGCATTTT.

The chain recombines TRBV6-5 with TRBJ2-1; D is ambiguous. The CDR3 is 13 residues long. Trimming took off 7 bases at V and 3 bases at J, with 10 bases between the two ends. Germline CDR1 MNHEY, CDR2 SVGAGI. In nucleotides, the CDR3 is TGTGCCAGCACCGCGGACGGCTACAATGAGCAGTTCTTC. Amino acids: CASTADGYNEQFF.

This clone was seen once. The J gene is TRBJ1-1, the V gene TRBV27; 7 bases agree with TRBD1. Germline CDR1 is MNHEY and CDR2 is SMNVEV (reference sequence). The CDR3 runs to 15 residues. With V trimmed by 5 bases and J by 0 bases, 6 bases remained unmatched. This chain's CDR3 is CASSLPGQLNTEAFF. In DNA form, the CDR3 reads TGTGCCAGCAGTCTCCCGGGACAGCTGAACACTGAAGCTTTCTTT.